This TCR beta chain was identified in a study of T-cell reconstitution after alpha-beta-depleted transplantation in children. The authors prepared the TCRbeta library with unique molecular identifiers. One entry per CDR3 protein, called by TCRdb with MiXCR from the PCR reads. The sample includes roughly 610,000 distinct CDR3 sequences, about 10% of them seen just once. The CDR3 runs to 15 residues. V shed 1 base and J 6 bases; nucleotides not matched to a gene: 3. Germline CDR1 reads KGHDR; CDR2 reads SFDVKD. Many counts were recorded for this clonotype. The chain uses TRBV24-1 and TRBJ2-3; 10 nucleotides agree with TRBD1. The material sequenced was PBMCs from the stem cell graft donor, taken from the stem cell graft. The TCR was taken from a human donor who donated a stem cell graft to a child with acute myeloid leukemia. Written as DNA, the CDR3 is TGTGCCACCAGTGATTTCGGGACAGGGGAGGATACGCAGTATTTT. It codes for CATSDFGTGEDTQYF.